Listed here is a single T cell receptor beta chain. Its antigen is not known. Each sorted population was over 98% pure. These data originate in a study of beta chain features in type 1 diabetes. Notes on the study in general: Shortening that was moderate but significant affected the TCRB CDR3s of Type 1 diabetes patients in all four CD4+ subsets. Sequencing the cDNA could make cells with high TCR expression show up more than they should.

Expressed TCRB transcripts were sequenced, since all the RNA that had been isolated was reverse transcribed. The assay was immunoSEQ multiplex PCR, and TCRdb's table has in-frame clones only and misses some. The sample contains 300,000 or so clones, about a tenth of which appear only once. Germline CDR1 is MNHEY and CDR2 is SVGAGI. The CDR3 totals 14 residues. Trimming cost V 6 bases and J 5 bases, with 13 bases left between them. Input material: central memory CD4+ T cells from blood. This sequence was found in a man in his thirties or forties with type 1 diabetes. J is TRBJ2-2 and V is TRBV6-5; D unclear. The CDR3 DNA reads TGTGCCAGCAGACCCTCGACGGTAACCGGGGAGCTGTTTTTT. It translates to CASRPSTVTGELFF.